This passage covers 18 T cell receptor beta chains from one sample sequenced in a study of OX40 agonist ivuxolimab in advanced cancers. Generated by immunoSEQ multiplex PCR, the TCRdb table keeps only in-frame clones and is missing some. Found here are about 120,000 clones, just over 90% of them singletons; the top ten hold around 0.15%. The specimen comprised CD4+ or CD8+ T cells sorted from blood, sampled in a trial of the OX40 agonist ivuxolimab. These receptors all stem from an adult with an advanced solid tumor such as melanoma, head and neck, liver or kidney cancer.

The rearrangement links TRBV5-4 to TRBJ2-7, with D tentatively TRBD2 (6 bases). This CDR3 is built from 16 residues. Germline CDR1 SGHNT, CDR2 YYREEE (reference sequence). V shed 0 bases and J shed 0 bases, with 13 bases lying between them. CDR3: CASSLAVGLTSYEQYF. CDR3 coding DNA: TGTGCCAGCAGCTTGGCCGTGGGACTGACCTCCTACGAGCAGTACTTC.

The chain recombines TRBV12-5 with TRBJ2-3; D is undetermined. Per germline, CDR1 LGHNT and CDR2 FRNRAP. The CDR3 runs to 13 residues. The V and J ends lost 6 bases and 4 bases respectively, with 11 bases between them. The CDR3: CASGGPLSDTQYF. CDR3 nucleotides: TGTGCTAGTGGAGGGCCCTTGTCAGATACGCAGTATTTT. Complete variable domain (other parts from reference TRBV12-5 and TRBJ2-3): DARVTQTPRHKVTEMGQEVTMRCQPILGHNTVFWYRQTMMQGLELLAYFRNRAPLDDSGMPKDRFSAEMPDATLATLKIQPSEPRDSAVYFCASGGPLSDTQYFGPGTRLTVL.

V and J are TRBV18 and TRBJ2-7; a possible D gene is TRBD2 (6 bases). The CDR3 extends over 15 amino acids. In germline, CDR1 is KGHSH, CDR2 LQKENI. Trimming cost V 4 bases and J 4 bases, with 17 bases left between them. The CDR3 region has the DNA TGTGCCAGCTCACAAAGGGCGGGGACGATTTACGAGCAGTACTTC. It codes for CASSQRAGTIYEQYF.

This chain links TRBV27 with TRBJ2-7; TRBD2 matches at 11 bases. CDR1 is MNHEY and CDR2 is SMNVEV in the germline V gene (reference sequence). Losses at the gene ends were 6 bases for V and 2 bases for J; bases not matched to a gene: 9. The CDR3 covers 16 residues. In DNA form, the CDR3 reads TGTGCCAGCAGGATATCTAGCGGGGGGCTAACCTACGAGCAGTACTTC. Protein: CASRISSGGLTYEQYF.

V and J are TRBV5-1 and TRBJ1-1; possibly TRBD1 for D (6 bases). CDR3 size: 16 residues. V was cut by 4 bases and J by 0 bases, with 16 bases left in between. Germline V gives CDR1 SGHRS, CDR2 YFSETQ. As DNA, the CDR3 is TGCGCCAGCAGCCCTCAGGCCGGGGGCCTGAACACTGAAGCTTTCTTT. It yields the protein CASSPQAGGLNTEAFF.

The chain combines TRBV7-9 with TRBJ2-1; D remains unclear. Germline V gene data show CDR1 as SEHNR and CDR2 as FQNEAQ (reference sequence). V lost 3 bases and J 4 bases, leaving 10 bases between the germline ends. The CDR3 has 14 amino acids. This chain's CDR3 is CASSFSTLYNEQFF. The CDR3 DNA is TGTGCCAGCAGCTTTTCCACTCTTTACAATGAGCAGTTCTTC. Looking up the rest from reference TRBV7-9 and TRBJ2-1 gives the full variable domain: DTGVSQNPRHKITKRGQNVTFRCDPISEHNRLYWYRQTLGQGPEFLTYFQNEAQLEKSRLLSDRFSAERPKGSFSTLEIQRTEQGDSAMYLCASSFSTLYNEQFFGPGTRLTVL.

Concerning this clone itself: At one boundary the junction diverges from the germline segment, which might be a read error. The chain is built from TRBV6-6 and TRBJ2-1; TRBD2 matches at 11 bases. Germline-derived CDR1 and CDR2 are MNHNY and SVGAGI (reference sequence). The CDR3 has 15 residues. CDR3 bases: TGTGCCAGCAGTGACTCCCTACTAGCGGGAGAGTGGCAGTTCTTC. It encodes CASSDSLLAGEWQFF.

This chain links TRBV19 with TRBJ2-3; no firm D call. Germline CDR1 LNHDA, CDR2 SQIVND (reference sequence). This CDR3 contains 16 residues. Between the trimmed V and J ends, which lost 4 bases and 0 bases, there was a span of 14 bases. The CDR3 loop is CASSSKSQLSTDTQYF. The CDR3 nucleotides read TGTGCCAGTAGTAGTAAGAGCCAGTTGAGCACAGATACGCAGTATTTT.

The CDR3 nucleotides read TGTGCCACCGGAAGGGGGGCTCTTAGCACAGATACGCAGTATTTT. This gives the protein CATGRGALSTDTQYF. The gene calls are TRBV6-5 and TRBJ2-3; D is perhaps TRBD1 or TRBD2 (6 bases each). V lost 10 bases and J 0 bases, leaving 17 bases between the germline ends. From germline, CDR1 is MNHEY and CDR2 SVGAGI. CDR3 length: 15 residues.

V is TRBV28 and J is TRBJ1-4, with D possibly being TRBD1 (5 bases). The CDR3 runs 15 residues. Germline V gene lookup returns CDR1 MDHEN and CDR2 SYDVKM. Trimming pared 4 bases from V and 0 bases from J, leaving 9 bases between. For the CDR3, the DNA is TGTGCCAGCAGTTCGCCAGGGTCAACTAATGAAAAACTGTTTTTT. This encodes CASSSPGSTNEKLFF.

This chain connects TRBV19 to TRBJ2-6, with D possibly being TRBD2 (5 bases). The CDR3 has 14 residues. V was pared by 7 bases and J by 1 base, with 8 bases between. The germline V gene encodes CDR1 LNHDA and CDR2 SQIVND (reference sequence). In nucleotides, the CDR3 is TGTGCCAGTAAGGAGGAATCTGGGGCCAACGTCCTGACTTTC. Translated: CASKEESGANVLTF.

This sequence joins TRBV30 and TRBJ2-2, with unresolved D. The CDR3 has 14 amino acids. Between the trimmed V and J ends, which lost 3 bases and 3 bases, there was a span of 11 bases. Germline loops: CDR1 GTSNPN, CDR2 SVGIG (reference sequence). In DNA form, the CDR3 reads TGTGCCTGGAGGGGGATCATTGACACCGGGGAGCTGTTTTTT. The encoded protein is CAWRGIIDTGELFF.

J is TRBJ2-7 and V is TRBV6-6; TRBD2 might be the D (5 bases). The CDR3 sequence is 14 residues long. Germline V lookup: CDR1 MNHNY, CDR2 SVGAGI (reference sequence). V shed 5 bases and J shed 3 bases, with 14 bases lying between them. CDR3 residues: CASSPDGVGYEQYF. The CDR3 region has the DNA TGTGCCAGCAGTCCCGACGGGGTTGGCTACGAGCAGTACTTC.

The chain joins TRBV5-1 to TRBJ1-1, with D hard to call. There are 13 residues in the CDR3. The V end was cut by 4 bases, the J end by 2 bases, with 9 bases between. Germline values: CDR1 SGHRS, CDR2 YFSETQ. CDR3 DNA: TGCGCCAGCAGCGACCCGGGTAACACTGAAGCTTTCTTT. The encoded protein is CASSDPGNTEAFF.

This clone was recorded once. The chain couples TRBV4-1 to TRBJ1-1, with D maybe TRBD1 (5 bases). Germline V gene lookup returns CDR1 MGHRA and CDR2 YSYEKL. The CDR3 has 15 amino acids. The V end was cut by 4 bases, the J end by 4 bases, with 16 bases between. CDR3 coding DNA: TGCGCCAGCAGCCCCCCTCCGGCAGGGCGCACTGAAGCTTTCTTT. It specifies CASSPPPAGRTEAFF.

This CDR3 is CASSPGRGTQPQHF. The CDR3 region has the DNA TGTGCCAGCAGTCCAGGAAGGGGGACTCAGCCCCAGCATTTT. This rearrangement joins TRBV28 to TRBJ1-5, with D possibly being TRBD1 (6 bases). V dropped 5 bases and J dropped 6 bases, with 14 bases sitting between them. The CDR3 covers 14 residues. Germline-derived CDR1 and CDR2 are MDHEN and SYDVKM.

V and J are TRBV11-2 and TRBJ1-2, with 7 bases identical to TRBD1. The V gene's germline CDR1 is SGHAT and CDR2 FQNNGV. The CDR3 totals 16 residues. The V gene end was trimmed by 5 bases and the J gene end by 3 bases; junction bases not matched to a gene: 12. The DNA for the CDR3 is TGTGCCAGCAGCCCAAGGAGACGGGACAGATACTATGGCTACACCTTC. It translates to CASSPRRRDRYYGYTF.

The table lists this clone with a count of one. This rearrangement joins TRBV5-1 to TRBJ2-5; D perhaps matches TRBD1 (6 bases). With 3 bases removed from V and 4 bases from J, the gap between germline ends came to 10 bases. The CDR3 loop spans 13 amino acids. The germline gives CDR1 SGHRS, CDR2 YFSETQ. CDR3 coding DNA: TGCGCCAGCAGCTGGGAAGGGGGAGAGACCCAGTACTTC. Translating it yields CASSWEGGETQYF. The whole variable domain, remainder taken from reference TRBV5-1 and TRBJ2-5, is KAGVTQTPRYLIKTRGQQVTLSCSPISGHRSVSWYQQTPGQGLQFLFEYFSETQRNKGNFPGRFSGRQFSNSRSEMNVSTLELGDSALYLCASSWEGGETQYFGPGTRLLVL.